One sample yielded the 26 T cell receptor beta chains listed below, sequenced in a study of regulatory T cells in long-lasting Graves disease. Relying on iRepertoire HTBI primers and Arm-PCR of CDR3 regions, the team built TCR beta libraries. MiXCR was run by TCRdb on the multiplex PCR reads, yielding one entry per CDR3 protein. The sample lists approximately 350,000 distinct CDR3 sequences; 15% to 20% were seen once. Noted time point: newly diagnosed GD, antithyroid drugs for less than 3 months. RNA extracted from PBMCs served as the sequencing template. These data were also filed under a second study, of T cells in Graves' hyperthyroidism and ophthalmopathy.

The sample consisted of peripheral blood mononuclear cells (PBMCs), taken at new diagnosis, from a patient treated with antithyroid drugs. These receptors came from a woman younger than 30 with Graves disease.

The rearrangement joins TRBV6-2 or TRBV6-3 to TRBJ2-1; D is ambiguous. The CDR3 runs to 11 residues. Germline lookup yields CDR1 MNHEY and CDR2 SVGEGT. V was trimmed by 6 bases and J by 10 bases, leaving 10 bases between them. CDR3 coding DNA: TGTGCCAGCAGGGGGATTGGGGAGCAGTTCTTC. It translates to CASRGIGEQFF.

This clonotype occurred a few times. This chain links TRBV4-1 with TRBJ1-1; weak D call: TRBD1 (5 bases). This CDR3 has 15 amino acids. CDR1 is MGHRA and CDR2 is YSYEKL in the germline V gene. V shed 0 bases and J shed 7 bases, with 15 bases lying between them. DNA of the CDR3: TGCGCCAGCAGCCAAGATCGGGGCGGAGCCGATGAAGCTTTCTTT. It codes for CASSQDRGGADEAFF.

This clonotype appeared a few times. V usage is TRBV29-1 and J usage is TRBJ1-6, with D perhaps TRBD1 (6 bases). Trimming removed 5 bases from V and 5 bases from J, with 13 bases in between. The CDR3 sequence is 14 residues long. Germline lookup yields CDR1 SQVTM and CDR2 ANQGSEA. The CDR3 DNA follows: TGCAGCGTTACAACAGGGTATGATAATTCACCCCTCCACTTT. This codes for CSVTTGYDNSPLHF.

This clonotype was detected ten times or more. The rearrangement joins TRBV11-2 to TRBJ2-5; D unresolved. Germline loops: CDR1 SGHAT, CDR2 FQNNGV. With 1 base removed from V and 5 bases from J, the gap between germline ends came to 5 bases. This CDR3 has 12 residues. CDR3 bases: TGTGCCAGCAGCTTAGCGGAGGAGACCCAGTACTTC. It translates to CASSLAEETQYF.

This clonotype occurred a few times. The chain is built from TRBV3-1 and TRBJ1-5, with D tentatively TRBD1 (5 bases). The CDR3 runs to 16 residues. Germline CDR1 and CDR2: LGHDT and YNNKEL (reference sequence). V was pared by 2 bases and J by 5 bases, with 16 bases between. CDR3 amino acids: CASSQSGTGGDQPQHF. DNA of the CDR3: TGTGCCAGCAGCCAATCCGGGACGGGGGGGGATCAGCCCCAGCATTTT.

The chain uses TRBV20-1 and TRBJ1-6; 9 positions agree with TRBD1. Germline V lookup: CDR1 DFQATT, CDR2 SNEGSKA (reference sequence). J lost 1 base, V lost 1 base, and 14 bases had no gene match. The CDR3 is 20 residues long. CDR3 protein: CSARVPPSGTGLSYNSPLHF. DNA of the CDR3: TGCAGTGCTAGAGTTCCCCCCTCCGGGACAGGGCTATCCTATAATTCACCCCTCCACTTT.

This clonotype showed up just a few times. The V and J genes are TRBV30 and TRBJ1-5, with 8 bases aligning to TRBD1. The germline V gene encodes CDR1 GTSNPN and CDR2 SVGIG (reference sequence). With 2 bases clipped from V and 2 bases from J, the junction kept 5 bases outside the gene matches. CDR3 length equals 15 residues. This chain's CDR3 is CAWSSNRGGNQPQHF. In DNA form, the CDR3 reads TGTGCCTGGAGTTCTAACAGGGGGGGCAATCAGCCCCAGCATTTT.

With respect to this clonotype: This could be a read error, since a much larger clone is one nucleotide away. The gene calls are TRBV18 and TRBJ2-1; TRBD2 is a possible D gene (5 bases). The CDR3 totals 11 residues. CDR1 is KGHSH and CDR2 is LQKENI in the germline V gene. CDR3 DNA sequence: TGTGCCGGCTCATCAACGGGAGAGCAGTTCTTC. Encoded protein: CAGSSTGEQFF.

The genes are TRBV20-1 and TRBJ1-1; D not certain. The CDR3 extends over 17 amino acids. Trimming cost V 0 bases and J 1 base, with 18 bases left between them. CDR1 is DFQATT, CDR2 SNEGSKA, per germline (reference sequence). The CDR3 is CSARDYGRAAENTEAFF. DNA for the CDR3: TGCAGTGCTAGAGATTATGGAAGGGCAGCCGAGAACACTGAAGCTTTCTTT.

This clonotype was detected many times. The genes are TRBV6-1 and TRBJ2-7, with D possibly being TRBD1 or TRBD2 (5 bases each). Germline V lookup: CDR1 MNHNS, CDR2 SASEGT. V was clipped by 0 bases and J by 0 bases, with 18 bases between them. CDR3 length equals 18 residues. The DNA of the CDR3 is TGTGCCAGCAGTGAAGCCGTTCCTCCGGGACGGAGCTCCTACGAGCAGTACTTC. It translates to CASSEAVPPGRSSYEQYF.

The DNA of the CDR3 is TGTGCCAGCAGTGCAACCGGGAAGTACAATGAGCAGTTCTTC. Its translation: CASSATGKYNEQFF. The rearrangement links TRBV25-1 to TRBJ2-1, with D possibly matching TRBD2 (5 bases). V was clipped by 4 bases and J by 4 bases, with 11 bases between them. CDR3 length: 14 residues. Per the germline V gene, CDR1 is MGHDK and CDR2 is SYGVNS.

The table lists this clonotype with many counts. The rearrangement uses TRBV2 and TRBJ2-7; 9 bases match TRBD1. The CDR3 is 13 residues long. V dropped 6 bases and J dropped 1; count of bases not matched to a gene: 1. CDR1 and CDR2 (germline): SNHLY, FYNNEI. CDR3 sequence (DNA): TGTGCCAGCAGAGGGACAGGGTCCTACGAGCAGTACTTC. Its translation: CASRGTGSYEQYF.

This clonotype was seen repeatedly, ten times or more. V is TRBV3-1 and J is TRBJ2-7, with 12 bases aligning to TRBD2. The CDR3 spans 16 residues. The ends lost 4 bases at V and 1 base at J; junction bases unmatched: 5. Germline V gene lookup returns CDR1 LGHDT and CDR2 YNNKEL (reference sequence). The CDR3 loop reads CASSLLAGGLSYEQYF. CDR3 nucleotides: TGTGCCAGCAGCCTACTAGCGGGGGGACTATCCTACGAGCAGTACTTC.

This clonotype was recorded at least ten times. The J gene is TRBJ2-1, the V gene TRBV20-1; the match to TRBD1 covers 11 bases. CDR3 size: 16 residues. V gave up 6 bases and J gave up 5 bases; unmatched junction bases: 12. Germline V gene data show CDR1 as DFQATT and CDR2 as SNEGSKA (reference sequence). CDR3 amino acids: CSAAKGGQGGNNEQFF. The CDR3 DNA sequence: TGCAGTGCCGCGAAGGGGGGACAGGGGGGAAACAATGAGCAGTTCTTC.

This clonotype has just a few counts. CDR3 residues: CASAPRGTGNIQYF. The CDR3, as DNA: TGTGCCAGCGCCCCCCGGGGGACGGGAAACATTCAGTACTTC. The V and J genes are TRBV6-1 and TRBJ2-4, with D tentatively TRBD2 (6 bases). From germline, CDR1 is MNHNS and CDR2 SASEGT. The CDR3 length is 14 residues. Trimming cost V 8 bases and J 6 bases, with 17 bases left between them.

The chain is built from TRBV15 and TRBJ2-4, with 9 bases aligning to TRBD1. The CDR3 totals 16 residues. In germline, CDR1 is LNHNV, CDR2 YYDKDF (reference sequence). With V trimmed by 4 bases and J by 8 bases, 12 bases remained unmatched. CDR3 protein: CATSTGQGTGGYIQYF. CDR3 bases: TGTGCCACCAGCACCGGACAGGGGACGGGTGGGTACATTCAGTACTTC.

This clonotype has a count of ten or more. This chain connects TRBV15 to TRBJ2-3, with 10 bases lining up with TRBD2. Unmatched junction bases numbered 7, after V lost 5 bases and J lost 5 bases. The CDR3 covers 15 residues. Germline V gene sequence: CDR1 LNHNV, CDR2 YYDKDF (reference sequence). The CDR3 reads CATSGLAGGVDTQYF. CDR3 coding DNA: TGTGCCACCAGCGGCTTAGCGGGGGGCGTAGATACGCAGTATTTT.

At least ten counts were recorded for this clonotype. The chain carries TRBV30 and TRBJ2-1, with unresolved D. The V end lost 0 bases, the J end lost 3 bases, and 3 bases lay between the germline ends. The CDR3 totals 12 residues. The germline gives CDR1 GTSNPN, CDR2 SVGIG (reference sequence). The DNA of the CDR3 is TGTGCCTGGAGTGTAGACTACAATGAGCAGTTCTTC. Translating it yields CAWSVDYNEQFF.

In its sample, this clonotype was seen many times. The genes are TRBV18 and TRBJ2-2; 7 nucleotides agree with TRBD1. CDR3 size: 13 residues. The germline gives CDR1 KGHSH, CDR2 LQKENI. V was pared by 3 bases and J by 7 bases, with 2 bases of the junction left unmatched. The CDR3 sequence is CASSPGQFGELFF. CDR3 coding DNA: TGTGCCAGCTCACCGGGACAGTTCGGGGAGCTGTTTTTT. Filled out from reference TRBV18 and TRBJ2-2, the complete variable domain reads NAGVMQNPRHLVRRRGQEARLRCSPMKGHSHVYWYRQLPEEGLKFMVYLQKENIIDESGMPKERFSAEFPKEGPSILRIQQVVRGDSAAYFCASSPGQFGELFFGEGSRLTVL.

This clonotype has ten or more counts. The rearrangement uses TRBV28 and TRBJ1-5; D is unresolved. Looked up from germline, CDR1 is MDHEN and CDR2 is SYDVKM. Trimming removed 2 bases at V and 3 bases at J, with 14 bases between. The CDR3 sequence is 16 residues long. The CDR3 region is CASSLRKGKDNQPQHF. DNA for the CDR3: TGTGCCAGCAGTTTACGTAAGGGTAAGGACAATCAGCCCCAGCATTTT. Complete variable domain (other parts from reference TRBV28 and TRBJ1-5): DVKVTQSSRYLVKRTGEKVFLECVQDMDHENMFWYRQDPGLGLRLIYFSYDVKMKEKGDIPEGYSVSREKKERFSLILESASTNQTSMYLCASSLRKGKDNQPQHFGDGTRLSIL.

Many counts were recorded for this clonotype. The rearrangement joins TRBV27 to TRBJ2-1, with a tentative D call TRBD1 (6 bases). The CDR3 covers 13 residues. CDR1 MNHEY and CDR2 SMNVEV come from the germline V gene (reference sequence). V was pared by 3 bases and J by 6 bases, with 9 bases between. DNA of the CDR3: TGTGCCAGCAGTTTGATCAGGGGCAATGAGCAGTTCTTC. This gives the protein CASSLIRGNEQFF.

This clonotype was recorded at least ten times. The V and J genes are TRBV18 and TRBJ2-1, with D unclear. The germline gives CDR1 KGHSH, CDR2 LQKENI. The germline V and J ends were trimmed by 8 bases and 7 bases, with 12 bases remaining between them. The CDR3 loop spans 12 amino acids. For the CDR3, the DNA is TGTGCCAGCAGCCCTCTCGGGAATGAGCAGTTCTTC. Its translation: CASSPLGNEQFF.

In this sample, this clonotype turned up many times. This chain uses TRBV5-1 with TRBJ2-5, with 8 bases matching TRBD2. CDR1 is SGHRS and CDR2 is YFSETQ in the germline V gene. There are 14 residues in the CDR3. V shed 8 bases, J shed 2 bases, and the junction held 8 bases outside the gene matches. Written as DNA, the CDR3 is TGCGCCAGTTTGAGCGGGAGAGGGCAAGAGACCCAGTACTTC. Amino acid sequence: CASLSGRGQETQYF.

The sample holds a few counts of this clonotype. V gene TRBV28 combines with J gene TRBJ2-5; D is perhaps TRBD1 or TRBD2 (5 bases each). CDR1 and CDR2 from the germline V gene are MDHEN and SYDVKM. Trimming left V 2 bases short and J 2 bases short, with 12 bases between. The CDR3 length is 15 residues. The CDR3 sequence: CASSLMGDGQETQYF. The CDR3 bases are TGTGCCAGCAGTTTAATGGGGGACGGACAAGAGACCCAGTACTTC. Supplemented by reference TRBV28 and TRBJ2-5, the full variable domain reads DVKVTQSSRYLVKRTGEKVFLECVQDMDHENMFWYRQDPGLGLRLIYFSYDVKMKEKGDIPEGYSVSREKKERFSLILESASTNQTSMYLCASSLMGDGQETQYFGPGTRLLVL.

About this clonotype: Lacking the conserved final phenylalanine or tryptophan, this CDR3 likely reflects a read error. The rearrangement joins TRBV5-1 to TRBJ1-1, with 10 nucleotides matching TRBD1. The junction had 7 bases not matched to a gene; V was cut back by 7 bases and J by 4 bases. The CDR3 covers 14 residues. From germline, CDR1 is SGHRS and CDR2 YFSETQ. In nucleotides, the CDR3 is TGCGCCAGCCATCGGGACAGGGGAGGCACTGAAGCTTTCCTT. It specifies CASHRDRGGTEAFL.

Many counts were recorded for this clonotype. The chain is built from TRBV28 and TRBJ1-5, with D maybe TRBD1 (5 bases). Trimming removed 3 bases at V and 5 bases at J, with 14 bases between. The CDR3 totals 15 residues. Germline V CDR1 and CDR2: MDHEN, SYDVKM. The CDR3 spells CASSFRGMGHQPQHF. In DNA, the CDR3 is TGTGCCAGCAGTTTCCGGGGGATGGGTCATCAGCCCCAGCATTTT.